This T cell receptor (beta chain) was recorded in a study of graft-versus-host responses after intestinal transplantation. For the study at large: After anti-thymocyte globulin induction, recipients took tacrolimus and steroids for three to four years.

Responders (about 200,000, CFSE-labeled) met about 200,000 stimulators that were irradiated and violet-dye-labeled. Responder cells that were proliferating and CFSE-low, both CD3+CD4+ and CD3+CD8+, were sorted after the reaction. In this sample, this clone turned up a few times. With 7 bases clipped from V and 5 bases from J, the junction kept 8 bases outside the gene matches. Germline V gene lookup returns CDR1 LNHDA and CDR2 SQIVND (reference sequence). CDR3 length: 14 amino acids. Findings of the study overall: Investigators detected GvH clones in recipient marrow, with some emerging earlier in ileum or blood.

Sequencing was performed with immunoSEQ multiplex PCR; in TCRdb, only in-frame clones are kept and a portion is missing. Of about 4,800 clones in the sample, 25% to 30% were seen once. The TCR originated in a human patient who was an organ donor for intestinal transplantation. V usage is TRBV19 and J usage is TRBJ1-5, with 7 bases identical to TRBD1. The sequenced sample was alloreactive CD4+ T cells from a mixed lymphocyte reaction culture, obtained before transplantation. Documented subset: CFSE-low proliferating T cells sorted from approximately 6-day pre-transplant mixed lymphocyte reaction (GvH or HvG direction). The CDR3 region is CASTVRQGHQPQHF. For the CDR3, the DNA is TGTGCCAGTACTGTGAGACAGGGACATCAGCCCCAGCATTTT.